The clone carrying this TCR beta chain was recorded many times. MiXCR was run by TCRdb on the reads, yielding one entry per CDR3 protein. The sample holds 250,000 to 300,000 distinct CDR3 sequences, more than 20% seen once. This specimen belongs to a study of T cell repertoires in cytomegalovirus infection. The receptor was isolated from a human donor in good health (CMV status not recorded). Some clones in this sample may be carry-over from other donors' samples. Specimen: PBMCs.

CDR3 residues: CASSLERGDIHIQYF. In nucleotides, the CDR3 is TGTGCCAGCAGCTTAGAGCGGGGGGATATTCACATTCAGTACTTC. V gene TRBV7-2 combines with J gene TRBJ2-4, with 9 bases that match TRBD2. V was pared by 1 base and J by 8 bases, with 6 bases of the junction left unmatched. Germline lookup yields CDR1 SGHTA and CDR2 FQGNSA. The CDR3 covers 15 residues.